This is a list of T cell receptor beta chains from one sample in a study of T cell responses to AZD1222 COVID-19 vaccine. Assay: immunoSEQ multiplex PCR; the TCRdb copy retains only in-frame clones and omits some. The sample lists approximately 150,000 clones, around nine tenths seen once, with around 1.6% in the top ten. The source was peripheral blood, collected on day 0 of AZD1222 vaccination. The source is an adult in good health. CDR3s include the opening cysteine and the closing phenylalanine or tryptophan. A D gene is named only where the DNA matches it firmly. Size values are once, few and many counts, or a class for expanded clones, and some rows have none.

.	TRBV2	TRBJ2-7	TRBD2	TGTGCCAGCAGTGGTGGTAGCGGGAGTAATAACGAGCAGTACTTC	CASSGGSGSNNEQYF
.	TRBV10-3	TRBJ1-1	.	TGTGCCATCAGTTCGGCGGGATCTGAGGCTTTCTTT	CAISSAGSEAFF
.	TRBV4-3	TRBJ2-3	.	TGCGCCAGCAGCCAAGATCTGGGGGATACGCAGTATTTT	CASSQDLGDTQYF
.	TRBV29-1	TRBJ2-6	.	TGCAGCGTGGCCCCGGGGCGCCGTACGGGCGGGGCCAACGTCCTGACTTTC	CSVAPGRRTGGANVLTF
.	TRBV29-1	TRBJ1-5	TRBD1	TGCAGCGTTACTATCAGGGGCAGGGGGAGCAATCAGCCCCAGCATTTT	CSVTIRGRGSNQPQHF
.	TRBV27	TRBJ1-1	TRBD1	TGTGCCAGCAGTGCCCGGGGACAGTTTAACACTGAAGCTTTCTTT	CASSARGQFNTEAFF
.	TRBV7-8	TRBJ1-2	.	TGTGCCAGCAGGGGTGACAGGTCGTCGGACTATGGCTACACCTTC	CASRGDRSSDYGYTF
.	TRBV24-1	TRBJ2-7	.	TGTGCCACCAGTCGGGGCCCCTACGAGCAGTACTTC	CATSRGPYEQYF
.	TRBV5-6	TRBJ1-6	.	TGTGCCAGCAGCAGCGGGTCAAACTCACCCCTCCACTTT	CASSSGSNSPLHF
.	TRBV4-1	TRBJ1-3	.	TGCGCCAGCAGCCCCAGCCAAAACACCATATATTTT	CASSPSQNTIYF
.	TRBV30	TRBJ2-7	.	TGTGCCTGGAGTGACAGTTTCGGGAGTGGTTACGAGCAGTACTTC	CAWSDSFGSGYEQYF
.	TRBV28	TRBJ1-5	TRBD1	TGTGCCAGCAGTTGGACAGGGGGCAATCAGCCCCAGCATTTT	CASSWTGGNQPQHF
.	TRBV30	TRBJ1-2	.	TGTGCCTGGACCCCAAGGCGGGGAATCCGAGAGGGCTACACCTTC	CAWTPRRGIREGYTF
.	TRBV7-2	TRBJ2-5	.	TGTGCCAGCAGCTCCGGTAGGCAAGAGACCCAGTACTTC	CASSSGRQETQYF
.	TRBV30	TRBJ1-1	.	TGTGCCTGGAGTGGTAGGGTGGGCACTGAAGCTTTCTTT	CAWSGRVGTEAFF
.	TRBV5-5	TRBJ1-5	TRBD1	TGTGCCAGCAGCTTGGCACAGGGGGCAGTTCAGCCCCAGCATTTT	CASSLAQGAVQPQHF
.	TRBV19	TRBJ2-1	.	TGTGCCAGTAGTATAGGGGGATATAGCAATGAGCAGTTCTTC	CASSIGGYSNEQFF
.	TRBV7-3	TRBJ1-1	.	TGTGCCAGCAGCTTACAGGGGAACACTGAAGCTTTCTTT	CASSLQGNTEAFF
.	TRBV9	TRBJ1-2	.	TGTGCCAGCAGCGTAGGGGTAGGGGTTGATGGCTACACCTTC	CASSVGVGVDGYTF
.	TRBV6-6	TRBJ1-2	.	TGTGCCAGCAGTATTCGACACCCACGCGATGGCTACACCTTC	CASSIRHPRDGYTF
.	TRBV10-3	TRBJ1-5	TRBD1	TGTGCCATCAGCGGCGGACAGGGGATGTATCAGCCCCAGCATTTT	CAISGGQGMYQPQHF
.	TRBV12-3/TRBV12-4	TRBJ1-4	.	TGTGCCAGCAGTTTAAGGACGGTTGAAAAACTGTTTTTT	CASSLRTVEKLFF
.	TRBV6-5	TRBJ2-7	.	TGTGCCAGCAGGTTCGGGGTCTCCGGCTACGAGCAGTACTTC	CASRFGVSGYEQYF
few	TRBV27	TRBJ1-2	TRBD1	TGTGCCAGCAGATCAGGCTGGGGCCAGGGGGCGGGAGGCTACACCTTC	CASRSGWGQGAGGYTF